Listed below are T cell receptor beta chains from one sample, sequenced in a study of regulatory T cells in long-lasting Graves disease. TCRdb reprocessed the multiplex PCR reads via MiXCR and lists one record per CDR3 protein. The sample holds about 350,000 distinct CDR3 sequences, around 15% seen once. These same data were also listed under a study on T cells in Graves' hyperthyroidism and ophthalmopathy.

The sequences come from peripheral blood mononuclear cells (PBMCs), collected at new diagnosis, from a patient treated with antithyroid drugs. All receptors derive from a woman aged 18-29 years with Graves disease. Each CDR3 is given with its conserved first and last residue. A D gene is named only where the DNA matches it firmly. Clone size appears in some rows only: once, few, many, or a class for an expanded clone.

15 | many | . | TRBJ2-3 | TRBV27 | CASSLKLHGTDTQYF | TGTGCCAGCAGTTTAAAACTTCACGGCACAGATACGCAGTATTTT
14 | many | TRBD1 | TRBJ1-4 | TRBV3-1 | CASSQGYSGTGLFF | TGTGCCAGCAGCCAAGGATACTCCGGGACAGGGTTGTTTTTT
14 | many | TRBD1 | TRBJ2-5 | TRBV12-3/TRBV12-4 | CASSRTGLGETQYF | TGTGCCAGCAGCCGGACAGGGCTGGGAGAGACCCAGTACTTC
17 | few | . | TRBJ2-1 | TRBV27 | CASSPYDWRSSYSEQFF | TGTGCCAGCAGTCCGTACGACTGGCGGAGCTCCTACAGTGAGCAGTTCTTC
14 | . | . | TRBJ1-5 | TRBV28 | CASNEDSRNQPQHF | TGTGCCAGCAATGAGGACAGTAGGAATCAGCCCCAGCATTTT
13 | many | . | TRBJ1-2 | TRBV19 | CASLGRPSYGYTF | TGTGCCAGCCTCGGACGGCCGTCCTATGGCTACACCTTC
18 | many | TRBD1 | TRBJ2-7 | TRBV7-2 | CASSSWTGGSRGSYEQYF | TGTGCCAGCAGCTCCTGGACAGGGGGGAGTAGGGGATCCTACGAGCAGTACTTC
14 | few | . | TRBJ2-7 | TRBV7-3 | CASSPSRVSYEQYF | TGTGCCAGCAGCCCTTCCAGGGTCTCCTACGAGCAGTACTTC
15 | few | . | TRBJ2-2 | TRBV5-1 | CASSLRPEASGELFF | TGCGCCAGCAGCTTAAGGCCTGAAGCTTCCGGGGAGCTGTTTTTT
12 | many | TRBD2 | TRBJ2-1 | TRBV20-1 | CSASGGYNEQFF | TGCAGTGCTAGCGGGGGGTACAATGAGCAGTTCTTC
17 | many | . | TRBJ1-6 | TRBV6-1 | CASRVTGLPKPNSPLHF | TGTGCCAGCAGGGTGACAGGCCTACCAAAACCTAATTCACCCCTCCACTTT
16 | . | TRBD2 | TRBJ2-7 | TRBV3-1 | CASSQAGLAGLYEQYF | TGTGCCAGCAGCCAGGCCGGACTAGCGGGCTTATACGAGCAGTACTTC
17 | few | TRBD1 | TRBJ1-1 | TRBV25-1 | CASSGRQGARGLTEAFF | TGTGCCAGCAGTGGCAGACAGGGGGCGAGGGGTTTGACTGAAGCTTTCTTT
14 | many | . | TRBJ2-5 | TRBV5-1 | CASSLDPGKETQYF | TGCGCCAGCAGCTTGGATCCAGGGAAAGAGACCCAGTACTTC
14 | many | TRBD1 | TRBJ1-2 | TRBV20-1 | CSARKGQGASGYTF | TGCAGTGCTCGGAAAGGACAGGGGGCATCTGGCTACACCTTC
14 | . | . | TRBJ2-2 | TRBV25-1 | CASSVTMRSGELFF | TGTGCCAGCAGCGTTACGATGCGATCCGGGGAGCTGTTTTTT
14 | few | . | TRBJ2-1 | TRBV5-4 | CASSWVTEGNEQFF | TGTGCCAGCAGCTGGGTGACAGAGGGCAATGAGCAGTTCTTC
15 | many | TRBD2 | TRBJ2-7 | TRBV28 | CASSLPGTSGYEQYF | TGTGCCAGCAGTTTGCCCGGGACTAGCGGTTACGAGCAGTACTTC
17 | . | TRBD2 | TRBJ2-6 | TRBV7-2 | CASSLVGGETGANVLTF | TGTGCCAGCAGCTTAGTCGGGGGGGAGACTGGGGCCAACGTTCTGACTTTC
15 | many | . | TRBJ1-4 | TRBV15 | CATSRDLNLNEKLFF | TGTGCCACCAGCAGAGATCTAAACCTTAATGAAAAACTGTTTTTT
13 | many | . | TRBJ2-2 | TRBV2 | CASSQQGAGELFF | TGTGCCAGCAGTCAACAGGGAGCCGGGGAGCTGTTTTTT
15 | many | TRBD1 | TRBJ2-1 | TRBV2 | CASSLDRGFRGEQFF | TGTGCCAGCAGTCTAGACAGGGGGTTTCGCGGTGAGCAGTTCTTC
15 | . | TRBD2 | TRBJ2-1 | TRBV6-1 | CASTEAGGAYNEQFF | TGTGCCAGCACCGAAGCGGGGGGGGCTTACAATGAGCAGTTCTTC
12 | . | . | TRBJ2-3 | TRBV15 | CATSRGTATQYF | TGTGCCACCAGCCGAGGAACCGCTACGCAGTATTTT
13 | . | . | TRBJ2-1 | TRBV6-4 | CASSASEKDEQFF | TGTGCCAGCAGTGCGTCCGAGAAGGATGAGCAGTTCTTC
16 | many | TRBD1 | TRBJ1-1 | TRBV2 | CASRGTESRMGTEAFF | TGTGCCAGCAGGGGGACAGAGTCGAGGATGGGGACTGAAGCTTTCTTT
16 | many | . | TRBJ2-2 | TRBV19 | CASSIRQDPNTGELFF | TGTGCCAGTAGTATACGTCAGGATCCGAACACCGGGGAGCTGTTTTTT
14 | many | TRBD1 | TRBJ2-7 | TRBV11-2 | CASSLTGQGYEQYF | TGTGCCAGCAGCTTAACCGGACAGGGCTACGAGCAGTACTTC